This paragraph reports one TCR beta chain. No antigen is known for it. Trimming stripped 2 bases from V and 6 bases from J, with 7 bases between. CDR1 DFQATT and CDR2 SNEGSKA come from the germline V gene (reference sequence). The CDR3 has 11 residues. Libraries of naive CD8 cells were prepared from 20,000 to 1,000,000 sorted cells using 10%, 30% or 50% RNA. The authors built bulk TCR libraries by previously described methods with listed TCR primers. MiXCR was run by TCRdb on the PCR reads, yielding one entry per CDR3 protein. Among about 640,000 distinct CDR3 sequences listed, 15% to 20% were seen once. The data are from a study of molecular identifiers for immune sequencing clone quantification. General observations from the study: Naive cells had under 1% of molecules in clones above 20 RNA copies, effectors over 99%. Approximately 910,000 naive cells reportedly did not prevent detection of spiked Jurkat TCR RNA from one cell.

The sequenced sample consisted of naive CD8+ T cells from blood, with Jurkat cell RNA spiked in. Documented subset: FACS-sorted CD8+CD4-CCR7+CD45RA+ naive T cells. The sequence was collected from a human donor in good health. Some libraries in this study had Jurkat cell RNA spiked in. The V call is TRBV20-1, the J call TRBJ1-2, with D possibly being TRBD1 (6 bases). The CDR3 bases are TGCAGTGCTAGACGGACAGATGGCTACACCTTC. It is translated as CSARRTDGYTF.